This T cell receptor beta chain comes out of a study of T cells after yellow fever vaccination (dated by TCRdb to the late 2010s). Describing the broader study: The SMART-Seq v4 Ultra Low Input RNA kit was used to prepare libraries from fractions with low cell numbers. Bulk TCR alpha and beta repertoires were sequenced longitudinally to track T-cell clones before and after primary and booster YFV17D yellow fever vaccination. The cohort comprised two healthy male donors, one aged 18 to 30 and one aged 30 to 39 years. Blood was collected at multiple timepoints before and after primary and secondary immunization, and bulk PBMC replicates and cell subsets were isolated.

The treatment or condition tag for this specimen amounts to: live attenuated yellow fever vaccine strain. A standard Ficoll-Paque protocol was used to isolate PBMCs from peripheral blood. Dynabeads CD4 and CD8 positive selection kits were used to isolate CD4 and CD8 T-cell fractions. TriZol was used to extract RNA from bulk PBMCs, CD4 and CD8 fractions, and dextramer-positive and dextramer-negative fractions. On this clonotype: Its antigen target is currently unknown. No per-base quality is available; no much larger clone lies one base away.

The V end loses 4 bases and the J end loses 1 base, and a stretch of 5 bases separates them. From the cysteine through the phenylalanine, the CDR3 covers 12 amino acids. CDR3 DNA is the only sequence kept; it has 36 bases, read in frame from the first base. From the germline V gene, CDR1 is SGHRS and CDR2 is YFSETQ. Synthesis of TCR cDNA relied on 5'RACE template switching, a step that introduced a universal primer site along with unique molecular identifiers. Priming of cDNA synthesis was performed from both the TCR alpha and TCR beta constant segments. Libraries were amplified in two PCR steps, with sample barcodes and sequencing adapters added in the second step. Sequencing of libraries was performed on Illumina HiSeq 2500 (2x100 bp) or NovaSeq (2x150 bp). The study's processing was this. Reads were demultiplexed and collapsed into UMI consensus sequences with MIGEC, and V(D)J alignment was performed with MiXCR. Clonotypes responding to the vaccine were identified with edgeR on replicate PBMC samples, with the criteria of FDR below 0.01 and a log2 fold change above 5 up to day 15. Each bulk clonotype received a CD4 or CD8 identity based on whether the sequenced CD4 or CD8 repertoire contained that clonotype at higher abundance. TCRdb itself trimmed the public reads at Q25 with fastp, ran MiXCR and retained productive beta chains. Each CDR3 protein appears once, grouped with its most common genes and DNA. None of the V and J calls come from the authors' own analysis; TCRdb made them. The sample data list 170,000 or so distinct CDR3 sequences, and about 6% of these were observed just once. The top ten clones comprise just under 3% of the sample.

Results the study describes overall, beyond this receptor: A small fraction of clonotypes appeared in both the CD4 and CD8 compartments, likely as a result of convergent recombination. After the booster, most clones that had expanded after primary vaccination were detected again (around 95% of CD4 and over 75% of CD8), suggesting broad maintenance of memory. Because abundant contaminating clonotypes from the bulk population could be contained in FACS-sorted repertoires, computational filtering was required. Only two donors were included in the study, so the extent to which the findings can be generalized is limited. The secondary T-cell response was found to be weaker but faster than the primary response, with a peak reached on day 5 rather than on day 15.

The sequence was collected from a man aged 18-30 years who received the YFV17D yellow fever vaccine. The V and J genes are TRBV5-1 and TRBJ1-1; there is no confident call for the D gene. The sequencing here drew on CD4+ T cells sorted from PBMCs, taken on the day of the first yellow fever vaccination. The nucleotide sequence reads TGCGCCAGCAGCCTTACGAACACTGAAGCTTTCTTT. This codes for CASSLTNTEAFF. Reference TRBV5-1 and TRBJ1-1 proteins supply the regions before and after the CDR3; the full variable domain is: KAGVTQTPRYLIKTRGQQVTLSCSPISGHRSVSWYQQTPGQGLQFLFEYFSETQRNKGNFPGRFSGRQFSNSRSEMNVSTLELGDSALYLCASSLTNTEAFFGQGTRLTVV.